This T cell receptor beta chain is from a study of blood T cell repertoires in COVID-19 (dated by TCRdb to 2020 to 2022). About the study as a whole: Samples covering the acute and convalescent phases of COVID-19 were provided by collaborators in the United States, Italy and Spain. The material from the prospective study consisted of cDNA or gDNA derived from T cells, B-cell-depleted T cells, or PBMCs. Subjects who had been exposed to COVID-19, were actively infected with it, or had recovered from it provided the deeply sampled blood TCRbeta repertoires that made up the dataset. The repertoires were made available in a free public database intended to serve as a resource for research on the immune response to SARS-CoV-2. The samples were drawn from two sources: the first 160 participants of the ongoing ImmuneRACE study, and 950 to 1,500 subjects contributed by 6 global collaborators. Nearly every sample came with metadata listing a de-identified subject ID, COVID-19 status, age in years and sex. Where available, HLA class I and class II types were taken from metadata supplied by the sample provider and were not determined by assay-based typing. Summary of the overall study and its limitations: How much clinical and demographic metadata was included differed by source and by participant, and the metadata was provided uncurated.

Taken from the germline V gene (reference sequence), the CDR1 and CDR2 loops are LNHDA and SQIVND. V gives up 8 bases and J gives up 0 bases, and the segment between their germline ends measures 10 bases. The CDR3 starts with the cysteine, ends with the phenylalanine, and has 14 residues. Only the CDR3 part of the read is kept: 42 bases, read in frame from the first base. A second Seattle source provided samples from volunteer blood donors who had recovered from COVID-19. Collaborating institutions collected whole blood in K2EDTA tubes following their own protocols. For TCRbeta analysis, collaborator samples were shipped as frozen whole blood, as isolated PBMCs, or as DNA extracted from either sample type. TCRbeta CDR3 regions were amplified from genomic DNA using the immunoSEQ Assay, a bias-controlled multiplex PCR. The original methods were these. The number of nucleated cells in each sample was estimated by amplification of reference gene primers within the assay. Sequence reads were collapsed and filtered to measure the absolute abundance of every unique TCRbeta CDR3 rearrangement. Productive Simpson clonality was computed per sample as the square root of Simpson's diversity index over productive rearrangements. TCRdb provides this immuneACCESS table in a form limited to in-frame rearrangements. Some clones are lacking; in checked studies, under half of them reflect an unresolved V gene, and why the rest are absent is not known. V and J calls plus clone size are reproduced from that table; the DNA served to infer D and trimming. The sample table lists about 130,000 clones, approximately 86% of them with a count of one. About a sixth of the sample belongs to the ten largest clones.

In the case of this clone: Its target antigen remains unknown. Within one base of it there is no much larger clone, and no base qualities were kept.

The clonotype was recovered from a woman aged 45-65 years who had recovered from COVID-19. Sequenced: peripheral blood. The V and J genes are TRBV19 and TRBJ1-4; too little of a D gene remains to name it. The nucleotide sequence reads as follows: TGTGCCAGTTCCTCAAGAGCAACTAATGAAAAACTGTTTTTT. Translated, it reads CASSSRATNEKLFF.